This T cell receptor (beta chain) was identified in a study of PD-1 and CTLA-4 blockade in melanoma (dated by TCRdb to the early 2020s). For context, the study as a whole: The study compared how PD-1 blockade and CTLA-4 blockade affected the melanoma-reactive CD8 T cell response in patients with melanoma.

Receptors were amplified or captured by the immunoSEQ multiplex PCR assay. TCRdb took this table from immuneACCESS and kept in-frame rearrangements with V and J called. Such tables lack part of the clones; where checked against another copy, unresolved V genes explain under half of the gap, and the rest is unexplained. Here the sample has about 16,000 clones; approximately 70% occur a single time. The top ten hold roughly 15% of the sample. A note on this clone: Its recognized antigen is unknown. No per-base quality is available; no much larger clone lies one base away.

Counted from cysteine to phenylalanine, this CDR3 has 15 amino acids. Only CDR3 DNA remains: 45 bases, in frame from the first base. According to the germline V gene (reference sequence), CDR1 reads SGHAT and CDR2 reads FQDESV. The germline V and J ends show losses of 2 bases and 6 bases respectively, and no gene match explains 5 bases of the junction. The source material was CD8+ T cells from peripheral blood, sampled from a patient given anti-PD-1 treatment. Here the chain combines TRBV11-1 and TRBJ2-4; TRBD2 agrees with 9 junctional bases. The TCR was taken from a human donor with melanoma. DNA sequence: TGTGCCAGCAGCTTATCTGCGGGGGGGATAAACATTCAGTACTTC. Translated, it reads CASSLSAGGINIQYF.